One TCR beta chain is described in this entry. What it binds is unknown. Measured with immunoSEQ multiplex PCR; TCRdb has only the in-frame clones, and not every one. Among about 18,000 clones listed, about four fifths were seen once. These data belong to a study of T cells in localized non-small cell lung cancer. Study-wide points: Uninvolved adjacent lung had the highest recorded T cell clonality, with tumor below it. Heterogeneity is still possible, as just one tumor region was sequenced. For the top 100 tumor clones, a median around 55 also appeared in adjacent lung.

This receptor was identified in a male donor aged 60 or over with stage I lung adenocarcinoma. The starting material was peripheral blood, obtained before any cancer treatment.

The CDR3 nucleotides read TGTGCCAGCTCACCGGGGCTCGGAAACACCATATATTTT. Its protein product is CASSPGLGNTIYF. The chain couples TRBV18 to TRBJ1-3; tentative D call: TRBD1 (5 bases). From germline, CDR1 is KGHSH and CDR2 LQKENI. This CDR3 is built from 13 residues. V was cut by 3 bases and J by 4 bases, with 7 bases left in between.